The subject of this entry is one TCR beta chain. This entry is derived from a study of PD-L1 blockade in urothelial cancer. The germline V and J ends were trimmed by 2 bases and 4 bases, with 9 bases remaining between them. The CDR3 has 15 residues. Germline CDR1 and CDR2: SNHLY and FYNNEI. Generated by immunoSEQ multiplex PCR, the TCRdb table keeps only in-frame clones and is missing some. The sample yields more than 40,000 clones, about 90% seen once. The specimen comprised PBMCs, sampled around atezolizumab (anti-PD-L1) treatment. The chain is built from TRBV2 and TRBJ1-6; the D gene is possibly TRBD1 (6 bases). The TCR comes from a man aged 55 to 70 with urothelial cancer. The CDR3 sequence: CASSERQVYNSPLHF. The CDR3 DNA sequence: TGTGCCAGCAGTGAAAGACAGGTTTATAATTCACCCCTCCACTTT.